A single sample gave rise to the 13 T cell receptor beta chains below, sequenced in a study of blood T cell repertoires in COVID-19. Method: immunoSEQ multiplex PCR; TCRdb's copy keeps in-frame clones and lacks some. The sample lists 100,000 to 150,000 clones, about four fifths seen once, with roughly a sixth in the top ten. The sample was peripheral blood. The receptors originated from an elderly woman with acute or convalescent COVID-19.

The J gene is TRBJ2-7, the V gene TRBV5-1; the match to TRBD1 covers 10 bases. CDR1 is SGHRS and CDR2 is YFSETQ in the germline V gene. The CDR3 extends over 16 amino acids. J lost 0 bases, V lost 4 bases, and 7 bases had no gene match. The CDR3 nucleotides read TGCGCCAGCAGCCAGGGGCGGACAGGGGGCTCCTACGAGCAGTACTTC. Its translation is CASSQGRTGGSYEQYF.

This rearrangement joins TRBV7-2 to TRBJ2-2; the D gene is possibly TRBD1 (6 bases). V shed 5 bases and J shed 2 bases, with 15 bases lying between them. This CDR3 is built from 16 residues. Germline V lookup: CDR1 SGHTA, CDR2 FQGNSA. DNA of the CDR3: TGTGCCAGCAGCCCCCGGACAGACATTAACACCGGGGAGCTGTTTTTT. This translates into CASSPRTDINTGELFF.

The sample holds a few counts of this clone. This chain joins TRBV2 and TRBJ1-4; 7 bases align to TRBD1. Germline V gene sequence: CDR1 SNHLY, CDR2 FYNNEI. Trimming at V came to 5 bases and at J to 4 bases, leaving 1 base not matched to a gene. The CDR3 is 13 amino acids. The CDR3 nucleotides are TGTGCCAGCAGTCGGGACAGTAATGAAAAACTGTTTTTT. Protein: CASSRDSNEKLFF. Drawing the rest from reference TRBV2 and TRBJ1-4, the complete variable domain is EPEVTQTPSHQVTQMGQEVILRCVPISNHLYFYWYRQILGQKVEFLVSFYNNEISEKSEIFDDQFSVERPDGSNFTLKIRSTKLEDSAMYFCASSRDSNEKLFFGSGTQLSVL.

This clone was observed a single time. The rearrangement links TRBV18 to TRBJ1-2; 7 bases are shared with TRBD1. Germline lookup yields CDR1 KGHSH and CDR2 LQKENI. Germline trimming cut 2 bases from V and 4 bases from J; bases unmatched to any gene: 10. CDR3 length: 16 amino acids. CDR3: CASSPEGTVGGYGYTF. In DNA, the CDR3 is TGTGCCAGCTCACCAGAGGGGACAGTGGGCGGCTATGGCTACACCTTC. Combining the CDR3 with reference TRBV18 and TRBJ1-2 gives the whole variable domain NAGVMQNPRHLVRRRGQEARLRCSPMKGHSHVYWYRQLPEEGLKFMVYLQKENIIDESGMPKERFSAEFPKEGPSILRIQQVVRGDSAAYFCASSPEGTVGGYGYTFGSGTRLTVV.

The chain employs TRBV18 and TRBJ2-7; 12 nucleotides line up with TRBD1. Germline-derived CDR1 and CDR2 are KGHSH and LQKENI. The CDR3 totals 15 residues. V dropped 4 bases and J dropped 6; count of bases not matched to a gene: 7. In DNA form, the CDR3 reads TGTGCCAGCTCACTGGGACAGGGGGCTTTGGGCGAGCAGTACTTC. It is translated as CASSLGQGALGEQYF.

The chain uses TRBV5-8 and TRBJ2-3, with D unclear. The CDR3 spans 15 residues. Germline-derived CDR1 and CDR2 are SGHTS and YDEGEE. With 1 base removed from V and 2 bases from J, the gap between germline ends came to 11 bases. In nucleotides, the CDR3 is TGTGCCAGCAGCTTGTACCCTGGCCCCACAGATACGCAGTATTTT. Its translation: CASSLYPGPTDTQYF. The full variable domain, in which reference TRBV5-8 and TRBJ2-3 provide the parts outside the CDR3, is EAGVTQSPTHLIKTRGQQATLRCSPISGHTSVYWYQQALGLGLQFLLWYDEGEERNRGNFPPRFSGRQFPNYSSELNVNALELEDSALYLCASSLYPGPTDTQYFGPGTRLTVL.

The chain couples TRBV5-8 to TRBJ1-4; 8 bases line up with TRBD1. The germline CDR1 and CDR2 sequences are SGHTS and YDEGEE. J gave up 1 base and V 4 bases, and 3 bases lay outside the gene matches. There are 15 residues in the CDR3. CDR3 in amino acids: CASSTGGGTNEKLFF. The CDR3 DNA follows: TGTGCCAGCAGCACAGGGGGAGGAACTAATGAAAAACTGTTTTTT.

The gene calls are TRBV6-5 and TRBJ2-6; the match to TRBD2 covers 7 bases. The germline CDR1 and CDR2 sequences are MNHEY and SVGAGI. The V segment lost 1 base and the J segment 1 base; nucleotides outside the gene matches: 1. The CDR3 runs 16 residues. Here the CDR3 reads CASSYFGGSGANVLTF. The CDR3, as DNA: TGTGCCAGCAGTTACTTCGGGGGGTCTGGGGCCAACGTCCTGACTTTC.

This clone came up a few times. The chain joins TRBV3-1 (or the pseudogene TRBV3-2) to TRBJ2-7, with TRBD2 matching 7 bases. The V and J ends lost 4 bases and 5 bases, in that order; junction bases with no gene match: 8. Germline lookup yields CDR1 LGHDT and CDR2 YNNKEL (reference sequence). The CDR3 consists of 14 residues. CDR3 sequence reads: CASSPREGRDEQYF. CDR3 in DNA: TGTGCCAGCAGCCCCCGTGAGGGGAGGGACGAGCAGTACTTC.

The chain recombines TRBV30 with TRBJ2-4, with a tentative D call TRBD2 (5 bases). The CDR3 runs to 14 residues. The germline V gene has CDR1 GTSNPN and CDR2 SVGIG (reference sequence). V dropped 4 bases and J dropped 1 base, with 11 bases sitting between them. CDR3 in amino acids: CAWTPGMAKNIQYF. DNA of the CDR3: TGTGCCTGGACCCCGGGAATGGCCAAAAACATTCAGTACTTC.

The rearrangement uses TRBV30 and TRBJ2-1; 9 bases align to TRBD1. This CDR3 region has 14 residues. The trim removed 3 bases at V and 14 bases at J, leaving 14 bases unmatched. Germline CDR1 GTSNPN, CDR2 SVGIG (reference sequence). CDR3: CAWSPRGQGRIKFF. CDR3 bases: TGTGCCTGGAGCCCCAGGGGACAGGGTAGGATAAAGTTCTTC.

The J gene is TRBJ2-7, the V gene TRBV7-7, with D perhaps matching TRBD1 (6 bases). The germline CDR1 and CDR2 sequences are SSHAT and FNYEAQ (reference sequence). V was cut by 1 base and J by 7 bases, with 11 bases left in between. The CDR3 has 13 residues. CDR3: CASSLDRVGEQYF. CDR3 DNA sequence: TGTGCCAGCAGCTTAGACAGGGTAGGAGAGCAGTACTTC.

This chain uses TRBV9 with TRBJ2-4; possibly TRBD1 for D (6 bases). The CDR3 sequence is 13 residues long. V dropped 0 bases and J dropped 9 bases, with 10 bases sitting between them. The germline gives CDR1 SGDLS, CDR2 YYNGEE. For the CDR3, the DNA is TGTGCCAGCAGCGTAGACAGGGCTGGCATTCAGTACTTC. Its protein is CASSVDRAGIQYF.